The 29 T cell receptor beta chains below come from one sample, sequenced in a study of T cells after yellow fever vaccination. A single record per CDR3 protein comes from TCRdb applying MiXCR to the 5' RACE reads. The sample includes approximately 110,000 distinct CDR3 sequences, 8.4% seen only once; the top ten take 25%. Sequences were derived from CD8+ T cells sorted from PBMCs, sampled 45 days after the yellow fever booster vaccination. These TCRs come from a man in his thirties or forties who received the YFV17D yellow fever vaccine.

The sample holds many counts of this clonotype. J is TRBJ2-5 and V is TRBV29-1; TRBD2 agrees at 10 bases. Trimming took 4 bases from V and 5 from J; bases not matched to a gene: 10. The germline gives CDR1 SQVTM, CDR2 ANQGSEA. The CDR3 runs to 15 residues. The CDR3 nucleotides read TGCAGCGTTGTGGGACTAGCGCAACCTGGGGAGACCCAGTACTTC. Encoded protein: CSVVGLAQPGETQYF. The full variable domain, completed using reference TRBV29-1 and TRBJ2-5, is SAVISQKPSRDICQRGTSLTIQCQVDSQVTMMFWYRQQPGQSLTLIATANQGSEATYESGFVIDKFPISRPNLTFSTLTVSNMSPEDSSIYLCSVVGLAQPGETQYFGPGTRLLVL.

The chain is built from TRBV7-2 and TRBJ2-2; 7 bases fit TRBD2. The CDR3 loop spans 17 amino acids. The germline gives CDR1 SGHTA, CDR2 FQGNSA. V was pared by 8 bases and J by 3 bases, with 15 bases of the junction left unmatched. The DNA for the CDR3 is TGTGCCAGCGGCGGACTGGGAGGGAAACATGACACCGGGGAGCTGTTTTTT. Protein sequence: CASGGLGGKHDTGELFF.

This clonotype was counted many times. The chain has TRBV5-1 and TRBJ2-3, with D perhaps matching TRBD1 (6 bases). There are 15 residues in the CDR3. Germline-derived CDR1 and CDR2 are SGHRS and YFSETQ. V dropped 0 bases and J dropped 4 bases, with 12 bases sitting between them. The CDR3 spells CASSLGQGPADTQYF. The CDR3 DNA follows: TGCGCCAGCAGCTTGGGTCAGGGGCCCGCAGATACGCAGTATTTT.

Turning to this clonotype: Possible read error: a much larger clone is one base away. V gene TRBV10-2 combines with J gene TRBJ2-7, with 8 nucleotides matching TRBD1. CDR1 is WSHSY, CDR2 SAAADI, per germline. The CDR3 extends over 16 amino acids. The CDR3 bases are TGCGTCAGCGTGGGCCAGGGGGCATCCTCTACGTTCGAGCAGTACTTC. Amino acid sequence: CVSVGQGASSTFEQYF.

There are a few counts of this clonotype. CDR3 sequence reads: CASSLDHRAYEQYF. The CDR3, as DNA: TGTGCCAGCAGCTTAGATCACAGAGCCTACGAGCAGTACTTC. The chain employs TRBV7-9 and TRBJ2-7; no clear D. CDR3 length: 14 residues. Germline lookup yields CDR1 SEHNR and CDR2 FQNEAQ (reference sequence). Trimming pared 1 base from V and 2 bases from J, leaving 9 bases between.

This clonotype occurred many times. This chain connects TRBV5-1 to TRBJ2-1; D may be TRBD1 or TRBD2 (5 bases each). V shed 3 bases and J shed 9 bases, with 31 bases lying between them. CDR1 SGHRS and CDR2 YFSETQ come from the germline V gene. The CDR3 consists of 19 residues. The CDR3: CASSSYKPGPNSWGIEQFF. CDR3 sequence (DNA): TGCGCCAGCAGCTCGTACAAGCCGGGACCCAACTCTTGGGGAATTGAGCAGTTCTTC.

This clonotype was seen ten or more times. The chain links TRBV27 to TRBJ2-5, with TRBD2 matching 13 bases. Trimming cost V 5 bases and J 5 bases; bases outside gene matches: 11. The CDR3 has 17 residues. Germline loops: CDR1 MNHEY, CDR2 SMNVEV (reference sequence). The CDR3 spells CASSPILAGGSRETQYF. CDR3 nucleotides: TGTGCCAGCAGTCCAATACTAGCGGGAGGGTCTAGGGAGACCCAGTACTTC.

This clonotype was counted at least ten times. The chain joins TRBV6-1 to TRBJ2-1; tentative D call: TRBD2 (6 bases). Between the trimmed V and J ends, which lost 4 bases and 8 bases, there was a span of 12 bases. The CDR3 covers 13 residues. The germline CDR1 and CDR2 sequences are MNHNS and SASEGT. The CDR3 here is CASSAGTSYEQFF. The CDR3, as DNA: TGTGCCAGCAGTGCGGGCACTAGCTATGAGCAGTTCTTC.

This clonotype was recorded many times. V gene TRBV6-4 combines with J gene TRBJ1-1; D ambiguous. The CDR3 is made up of 16 amino acids. V was shortened by 0 bases and J by 1 base, with 12 bases between the two germline ends. CDR1 is MRHNA and CDR2 is SNTAGT in the germline V gene. CDR3 DNA sequence: TGTGCCAGCAGTGACTCTGGAGGGTGGGAGAACACTGAAGCTTTCTTT. Protein: CASSDSGGWENTEAFF.

This chain joins TRBV11-2 and TRBJ2-7; no firm D call. V dropped 5 bases and J dropped 5 bases, with 19 bases sitting between them. The CDR3 covers 15 residues. Germline-derived CDR1 and CDR2 are SGHAT and FQNNGV. CDR3 sequence: CASSTVGQLENEQYF. The CDR3 nucleotides are TGTGCCAGCAGCACCGTCGGTCAGCTGGAAAACGAGCAGTACTTC.

The chain links TRBV5-6 to TRBJ2-1, with a tentative D call TRBD1 (7 bases). Looked up from germline, CDR1 is SGHDT and CDR2 is YYEEEE. Trimming cost V 5 bases and J 4 bases, with 16 bases left between them. The CDR3 has 15 amino acids. The CDR3 reads CASSEEGAFYNEQFF. The CDR3 coding sequence is TGTGCCAGCAGTGAGGAGGGGGCGTTTTACAATGAGCAGTTCTTC.

A word on this clonotype: The junction departs from germline at one end; a sequencing error may be responsible. This chain uses TRBV7-8 with TRBJ2-2; TRBD1 matches at 9 bases. This CDR3 contains 15 residues. The germline CDR1 and CDR2 sequences are SGHVS and FQNEAQ. DNA for the CDR3: TGTGCCAGCAGCTTGGGGACAGGGCGGACCGGGGAGCTGTCTTTT. It encodes CASSLGTGRTGELSF.

This clonotype showed up just a few times. The chain has TRBV7-2 and TRBJ2-5, with 10 bases identical to TRBD1. V was pared by 5 bases and J by 4 bases, with 7 bases of the junction left unmatched. Germline lookup yields CDR1 SGHTA and CDR2 FQGNSA. There are 15 residues in the CDR3. The CDR3 DNA reads TGTGCCAGCAGCCCGACAGGGGGCGTTATAGAGACCCAGTACTTC. Amino acid sequence: CASSPTGGVIETQYF.

Ten or more counts support this clonotype. V and J are TRBV11-2 and TRBJ2-1; TRBD2 matches at 7 bases. Trimming removed 0 bases from V and 3 bases from J; junction bases left unmatched: 8. This CDR3 is built from 17 residues. Germline assignment: CDR1 SGHAT and CDR2 FQNNGV. The CDR3, as DNA: TGTGCCAGCAGCTTAGAAGTGGGGGGGAGGTACTACAATGAGCAGTTCTTC. Translating gives CASSLEVGGRYYNEQFF.

This clonotype was counted ten times or more. This rearrangement joins TRBV5-1 to TRBJ2-3; unclear D gene. Germline V lookup: CDR1 SGHRS, CDR2 YFSETQ. The germline V and J ends were trimmed by 4 bases and 2 bases, with 8 bases remaining between them. The length of the CDR3 is 13 residues. The DNA for the CDR3 is TGCGCCAGCAGCAGAATAACCACAGATACGCAGTATTTT. Translated: CASSRITTDTQYF.

This clonotype was seen at least ten times. The chain is built from TRBV4-2 and TRBJ2-7; 11 nucleotides align to TRBD2. The CDR3 length is 15 residues. The V and J ends lost 3 bases and 4 bases, in that order; junction bases with no gene match: 5. Germline values: CDR1 LGHNA, CDR2 YNFKEQ. The CDR3 spells CASSHPGLAVYEQYF. The CDR3 bases are TGTGCCAGCAGCCACCCGGGACTAGCGGTATACGAGCAGTACTTC.

This clonotype was counted a few times. J is TRBJ2-2 and V is TRBV14; D not resolved. V gave up 0 bases and J gave up 7 bases, with 9 bases separating them. Germline assignment: CDR1 SGHDN and CDR2 FVKESK. This CDR3 spans 14 amino acids. The CDR3 DNA follows: TGTGCCAGCAGCCAAGACATAGGAAGCGGGGAGCTGTTTTTT. Protein sequence: CASSQDIGSGELFF.

This clonotype was picked up one time. The V and J genes are TRBV11-2 and TRBJ2-2; possible D gene TRBD2, 6 bases. Germline lookup yields CDR1 SGHAT and CDR2 FQNNGV. The V gene lost 2 bases and the J gene lost 2 bases, with 12 bases spanning the gap. The CDR3 runs to 16 residues. This CDR3 is CASSLLGGGNTGELFF. DNA for the CDR3: TGTGCCAGCAGCTTATTGGGGGGAGGCAACACCGGGGAGCTGTTTTTT.

This clonotype was counted only a few times. The CDR3 sequence: CASTEGGMTDTQYF. In DNA, the CDR3 is TGTGCCAGTACGGAGGGTGGGATGACAGATACGCAGTATTTT. The chain links TRBV7-8 to TRBJ2-3; tentatively, D is TRBD2 (6 bases). V was trimmed by 9 bases and J by 3 bases, leaving 16 bases between them. Per the germline V gene, CDR1 is SGHVS and CDR2 is FQNEAQ. This CDR3 has 14 amino acids.

This clonotype was counted only a few times. The chain employs TRBV19 and TRBJ2-5, with D maybe TRBD1 (5 bases). The V and J ends lost 5 bases and 5 bases respectively, with 9 bases between them. This CDR3 has 12 residues. Germline V gene data show CDR1 as LNHDA and CDR2 as SQIVND (reference sequence). The CDR3 bases are TGTGCCAGTAGTCCGGACACTGAGACCCAGTACTTC. It codes for CASSPDTETQYF.

This clonotype has only a few counts. The CDR3 sequence: CASSGRTYNEQFF. CDR3 nucleotide sequence: TGCGCCAGCAGTGGGAGGACCTACAATGAGCAGTTCTTC. The genes are TRBV10-2 and TRBJ2-1; perhaps TRBD2 as D (5 bases). The CDR3 has 13 amino acids. CDR1 WSHSY and CDR2 SAAADI come from the germline V gene. V was trimmed by 4 bases and J by 2 bases, leaving 6 bases between them.

This clonotype has a count of ten or more. The chain links TRBV18 to TRBJ2-1; 11 bases are a match to TRBD2. Trimming cost V 0 bases and J 0 bases; bases outside gene matches: 10. Looked up from germline, CDR1 is KGHSH and CDR2 is LQKENI. CDR3 size: 20 residues. DNA for the CDR3: TGTGCCAGCTCACCACCGGTGGCTAGCGGGAGGCCCAGCTCCTACAATGAGCAGTTCTTC. This translates into CASSPPVASGRPSSYNEQFF. The complete variable domain, with remaining parts taken from reference TRBV18 and TRBJ2-1, reads NAGVMQNPRHLVRRRGQEARLRCSPMKGHSHVYWYRQLPEEGLKFMVYLQKENIIDESGMPKERFSAEFPKEGPSILRIQQVVRGDSAAYFCASSPPVASGRPSSYNEQFFGPGTRLTVL.

Comments on this clonotype: It may be a read error: a sequence one base away is much more abundant. The chain recombines TRBV15 with TRBJ2-1; possible D gene TRBD1, 5 bases. This CDR3 has 17 amino acids. Germline V lookup: CDR1 LNHNV, CDR2 YYDKDF (reference sequence). V dropped 0 bases and J dropped 5 bases, with 17 bases sitting between them. This CDR3 is CATSRDMLGRKHNEQFF. The CDR3 region has the DNA TGTGCCACCAGCAGAGATATGCTGGGGCGAAAACACAATGAGCAGTTCTTC.

A few counts support this clonotype. The chain combines TRBV27 with TRBJ2-2; D gene uncertain. Germline V CDR1 and CDR2: MNHEY, SMNVEV (reference sequence). The CDR3 extends over 14 amino acids. The V gene lost 3 bases and the J gene lost 6 bases, with 11 bases spanning the gap. The CDR3 region is CASSLYLLAGELFF. The CDR3 DNA sequence: TGTGCCAGCAGTTTGTATCTGTTAGCCGGGGAGCTGTTTTTT.

This clonotype was counted at least ten times. This rearrangement joins TRBV7-6 to TRBJ1-1; the D is unclear. V shed 2 bases and J shed 1 base, with 5 bases lying between them. This CDR3 has 13 residues. CDR1 and CDR2 from the germline V gene are SGHVS and FNYEAQ. Here the CDR3 reads CASSLSRNTEAFF. The DNA for the CDR3 is TGTGCCAGCAGCTTATCCAGGAACACTGAAGCTTTCTTT.

This clonotype was seen at least ten times. The chain joins TRBV27 to TRBJ2-3; D possibly matches TRBD1 or TRBD2 (5 bases each). The V and J ends lost 2 bases and 1 base respectively, with 13 bases between them. Germline CDR1 MNHEY, CDR2 SMNVEV (reference sequence). The CDR3 runs to 16 residues. CDR3 amino acids: CASSLVGAPGTDTQYF. The CDR3 DNA is TGTGCCAGCAGTTTAGTCGGGGCGCCTGGCACAGATACGCAGTATTTT.

At least ten counts were recorded for this clonotype. This rearrangement joins TRBV20-1 to TRBJ1-2, with D tentatively TRBD1 (6 bases). V was shortened by 5 bases and J by 4 bases, with 20 bases between the two germline ends. This CDR3 spans 15 amino acids. The germline V gene encodes CDR1 DFQATT and CDR2 SNEGSKA (reference sequence). The DNA of the CDR3 is TGCAGTGCTTTCGCGTCGACAGGAACCGTCTATGGCTACACCTTC. Translation: CSAFASTGTVYGYTF.

The chain combines TRBV27 with TRBJ2-1; the D call may be TRBD1 or TRBD2 (5 bases each). From germline, CDR1 is MNHEY and CDR2 SMNVEV (reference sequence). Trimming pared 1 base from V and 0 bases from J, leaving 10 bases between. The CDR3 is 16 amino acids. The CDR3, as DNA: TGTGCCAGCAGTTTATTCTGGGGGAGCTCCTACAATGAGCAGTTCTTC. Protein sequence: CASSLFWGSSYNEQFF.

This clonotype was recorded many times. This chain joins TRBV9 and TRBJ1-4; 7 bases are a match to TRBD1. The CDR3 has 15 amino acids. Germline CDR1 reads SGDLS; CDR2 reads YYNGEE. The V segment lost 3 bases and the J segment 8 bases; nucleotides outside the gene matches: 10. The CDR3 coding sequence is TGTGCCAGCAGCGCTGCCGGGACAGAAGACGAAAAACTGTTTTTT. It specifies CASSAAGTEDEKLFF.